This T cell receptor (beta chain) was found in a study of OX40 agonist ivuxolimab in advanced cancers. On the study more broadly: Recorded diagnoses for dose-escalation patients were hepatocellular carcinoma, melanoma, renal cell or head and neck cancer. Partial responses were observed in three patients, of whom one had hepatocellular carcinoma and two had cutaneous melanoma. Among those enrolled, mean age was around 60 years (range roughly 20 to 79) and over 70% were male. Study-wide results and limits: The study found among the lowest clonal expansion in partial responders at 0.1-3.0 mg/kg.

TCRdb keeps only in-frame clones here, not all; method: immunoSEQ multiplex PCR. The sample shows around 69,000 clones, 80% to 90% of them seen only once. Concerning this clone itself: The target antigen is unknown.

This TCR came from an adult with an advanced solid tumor such as melanoma, head and neck, liver or kidney cancer. Sequenced here: CD4+ or CD8+ T cells sorted from blood, sampled in a trial of the OX40 agonist ivuxolimab.

This CDR3 is CASSEYQSSPLHF. CDR3 coding DNA: TGTGCCAGCAGTGAATATCAAAGTTCACCCCTCCACTTT. The chain is built from TRBV25-1 and TRBJ1-6; D not resolved. Per the germline V gene, CDR1 is MGHDK and CDR2 is SYGVNS. Trimming stripped 0 bases from V and 9 bases from J, with 6 bases between. The CDR3 has 13 amino acids.